This T cell receptor (beta chain) was captured in a study of T cell repertoires in cytomegalovirus infection. Study summary: Well-studied HLA-B-restricted epitopes and recently identified HLA-C-restricted epitopes of CMV were both used in the study. CMV infection together with matching HLA type was indicated by public TCR beta signatures. Study observations and caveats: People with CMV and the relevant HLA were identified by cumulative public TCR beta family frequency. HLA-C-restricted, CMV-specific TCR beta clonotypes were dominant ex vivo.

The CDR3 length is 12 residues. Germline V CDR1 and CDR2: LNHNV, YYDKDF (reference sequence). Trimming removed 4 bases from V and 5 bases from J, with 7 bases in between. The table lists this clonotype with many counts. Its matching antigen is unknown. TCRdb recomputed calls from the reads with MiXCR, one row per CDR3 protein. The sample carries approximately 310,000 distinct CDR3 sequences, roughly 25% recorded once. This TCR came from a human donor in good health (CMV status not recorded). Some clones in this sample may be carry-over from other donors' samples. V gene TRBV15 combines with J gene TRBJ2-3; D might be TRBD1 (6 bases). The sequencing used cultured PBMCs, collected from culture after CMV antigen stimulation. The CDR3 loop reads CATSKQGDTQYF. The CDR3 region has the DNA TGTGCCACCAGCAAACAGGGAGATACGCAGTATTTT.